This T cell receptor beta chain was documented in a study of Graves' ophthalmopathy and Graves' hyperthyroidism. Among the hyperthyroidism patients, all were newly diagnosed, aged 18 to 65, with under 2 months' duration. Study-level results: Progression of ophthalmopathy was predicted by the model with 65% to 71% sensitivity and about 72% specificity.

As to this clonotype: Antigen unknown.

CDR3 length: 11 residues. V gave up 3 bases and J gave up 3 bases, with 3 bases separating them. CDR1 and CDR2 from the germline V gene are LNHNV and YYDKDF (reference sequence). Scientists amplified the TCR beta CDR3 regions from RNA transcripts. HTBI primers served in a first-round RT-PCR, which a second-round multiplex PCR followed. TCRdb fed the multiplex PCR reads into MiXCR, producing one record per CDR3 protein. The sample carries roughly 1.1 million distinct CDR3 sequences, roughly two fifths recorded once. The sequence was obtained from an adult man with Graves' hyperthyroidism. The rearrangement links TRBV15 to TRBJ2-7; D uncertain. Sequences were obtained from peripheral blood or thyroid tissue (not recorded which). The CDR3 here is CATSSYYEQYF. The CDR3 coding sequence is TGTGCCACCAGCAGTTACTACGAGCAGTACTTC.